This T cell receptor beta chain derives from a study of T-cell reconstitution after alpha-beta-depleted transplantation in children. Findings and limits, study-wide: It was newly produced T cells that mostly accounted for T-cell counts and diversity one year after transplant. About two months after transplant, alpha-beta T cells reportedly came from several hundred expanded graft clones. Diversity of TCRbeta at day 60 was high in some patients, arising from surviving recipient T cells and thymic progenitors.

The TCRbeta library incorporated unique molecular identifiers. One entry per CDR3 protein results from TCRdb running MiXCR on the PCR reads. In the table there are about 980,000 distinct CDR3 sequences, around 30% of which are singletons. A note on this clonotype: The antigen is not known.

Per germline, CDR1 MNHNS and CDR2 SASEGT. Trimming took off 3 bases at V and 1 base at J, with 7 bases between the two ends. The CDR3 extends over 15 amino acids. The specimen comprised PBMCs, mostly from graft donor cells, sampled 360 days after TCRalphabeta/CD19-depleted stem cell transplant. This TCR was recovered from a boy in the first two years of life who had a stem cell transplant for SCID, so the T cells may come from the graft donor. The V gene is TRBV6-1, the J gene TRBJ2-6; D call uncertain. The CDR3 loop is CASSEVLSGANVLTF. Written as DNA, the CDR3 is TGTGCCAGCAGTGAGGTGCTATCTGGGGCCAACGTCCTGACTTTC.